This T cell receptor beta chain was documented in a study of spatial heterogeneity in lung cancer. Time point indicated: sample taken at primary tumor resection. Samples were donated by 72 untreated early-stage non-small cell lung cancer patients. Sample share makes this clonotype medium-sized. Its specificity is unknown. The CDR3 contains 16 residues. Looked up from germline, CDR1 is LNHDA and CDR2 is SQIVND (reference sequence). Losses at the gene ends were 4 bases for V and 2 bases for J; bases not matched to a gene: 9. TCRdb re-called the 5' RACE reads with MiXCR, one entry per CDR3 protein. The table lists fewer than 13,000 distinct CDR3 sequences, more than 9.5% of them singletons, with approximately 38% in the top ten. Study-wide results and caveats: Expanded alpha and beta TCR counts within tumors tracked tumor mutation counts. Alpha and beta chain coverage of tumor T cells was estimated at about 6.6% and 12%, respectively. Ubiquitous and regional nonsynonymous mutations were each tracked by the matching count of ubiquitous or regional expanded TCRs.

The sample was lung tumor tissue, taken at surgery. The TCR comes from a male donor with early-stage non-small cell lung cancer. V usage is TRBV19 and J usage is TRBJ1-1; 8 nucleotides agree with TRBD1. The CDR3 coding sequence is TGTGCCAGTAGTAGTCAGGGGGCGCGTGCCAACACTGAAGCTTTCTTT. Amino acids: CASSSQGARANTEAFF.